Listed below are T cell receptor beta chains from one sample, sequenced in a study of blood T cell repertoires in COVID-19. TCRdb's table, derived via immunoSEQ multiplex PCR, lists solely in-frame clones and lacks some. The sample lists fewer than 250,000 clones; roughly 84% were seen once. Specimen: peripheral blood. The receptors derive from a man aged 40-55 years with acute or convalescent COVID-19. Each CDR3 is given with its conserved first and last residue. Fields, in order: CDR3 protein, J gene, V gene, D gene. A D gene is named only where the DNA matches it firmly.

CASSQQPGQGKNTQYF,TRBJ2-3,TRBV4-1,TRBD1
CASSPQGGNTGELFF,TRBJ2-2,TRBV2,-
CASSLVKNTEAFF,TRBJ1-1,TRBV7-2,-
CASSLDGSGGVPQHF,TRBJ1-5,TRBV5-1,-
CASRRGRAGGEKLFF,TRBJ1-4,TRBV5-5,-
CASSRRWDRVNTGELFF,TRBJ2-2,TRBV6-6,TRBD1
CATSRDRRETRAFF,TRBJ1-1,TRBV15,-
CASSFRERRFNEKLFF,TRBJ1-4,TRBV7-8,-
CASSPGGGAIYNEQFF,TRBJ2-1,TRBV3-1/TRBV3-2,-
CASGLPSTDTQYF,TRBJ2-3,TRBV7-9,-
CASSQEVQALNYGYTF,TRBJ1-2,TRBV4-3,-
CASSSSPGLKQETQYF,TRBJ2-5,TRBV5-1,-
CATSADRGEGETQYF,TRBJ2-5,TRBV5-1,TRBD1
CASSPPAGEAFF,TRBJ1-1,TRBV18,-
CASSKGGAEAFF,TRBJ1-1,TRBV5-1,TRBD1
CASRPGAESYNEQFF,TRBJ2-1,TRBV3-1/TRBV3-2,-
CASSNDRVSGNTIYF,TRBJ1-3,TRBV2,TRBD1
CASSLRGGASSPDTQYF,TRBJ2-3,TRBV9,-
CASSLRGGGTEAFF,TRBJ1-1,TRBV5-1,-
CASSIEGAQHF,TRBJ1-5,TRBV19,-
CASSGLQGSPLHF,TRBJ1-6,TRBV10-2,-
CASSRGTGGNSPLHF,TRBJ1-6,TRBV7-8,TRBD1
CASSRVDYEQYF,TRBJ2-7,TRBV7-9,-
CASSLNLVPYEQYF,TRBJ2-7,TRBV7-9,-
CASSDYRGNYGYTF,TRBJ1-2,TRBV9,TRBD1
CASFGTGTEAFF,TRBJ1-1,TRBV28,TRBD1
CASSHPTGAGELFF,TRBJ2-2,TRBV11-2,TRBD1
CASSITSGTGTSTDTQYF,TRBJ2-3,TRBV19,TRBD1
CASSMVTGFYGYTF,TRBJ1-2,TRBV19,-
CSVVGGAHGYTF,TRBJ1-2,TRBV29-1,-
CASSYSIAGELGYTF,TRBJ1-2,TRBV6-5,-
CASSLAGIVRGTEAFF,TRBJ1-1,TRBV5-6,-
CASSQVRGAAETQYF,TRBJ2-5,TRBV3-1/TRBV3-2,-
CASSYSRQPQHF,TRBJ1-5,TRBV6-7,-
CAWSVQHNTEAFF,TRBJ1-1,TRBV30,-
CATSRSHRETQYF,TRBJ2-5,TRBV15,-
CATRGDLEEQFF,TRBJ2-1,TRBV10-3,-
CAWSVRRLSGNTIYF,TRBJ1-3,TRBV30,-
CATSDAGTPIGNEQYF,TRBJ2-7,TRBV24-1,-
CASSPNRDKAFF,TRBJ1-1,TRBV18,-
CASRLTDTQYF,TRBJ2-3,TRBV6-5,-
CASSFFPVTVNTEAFF,TRBJ1-1,TRBV27,-